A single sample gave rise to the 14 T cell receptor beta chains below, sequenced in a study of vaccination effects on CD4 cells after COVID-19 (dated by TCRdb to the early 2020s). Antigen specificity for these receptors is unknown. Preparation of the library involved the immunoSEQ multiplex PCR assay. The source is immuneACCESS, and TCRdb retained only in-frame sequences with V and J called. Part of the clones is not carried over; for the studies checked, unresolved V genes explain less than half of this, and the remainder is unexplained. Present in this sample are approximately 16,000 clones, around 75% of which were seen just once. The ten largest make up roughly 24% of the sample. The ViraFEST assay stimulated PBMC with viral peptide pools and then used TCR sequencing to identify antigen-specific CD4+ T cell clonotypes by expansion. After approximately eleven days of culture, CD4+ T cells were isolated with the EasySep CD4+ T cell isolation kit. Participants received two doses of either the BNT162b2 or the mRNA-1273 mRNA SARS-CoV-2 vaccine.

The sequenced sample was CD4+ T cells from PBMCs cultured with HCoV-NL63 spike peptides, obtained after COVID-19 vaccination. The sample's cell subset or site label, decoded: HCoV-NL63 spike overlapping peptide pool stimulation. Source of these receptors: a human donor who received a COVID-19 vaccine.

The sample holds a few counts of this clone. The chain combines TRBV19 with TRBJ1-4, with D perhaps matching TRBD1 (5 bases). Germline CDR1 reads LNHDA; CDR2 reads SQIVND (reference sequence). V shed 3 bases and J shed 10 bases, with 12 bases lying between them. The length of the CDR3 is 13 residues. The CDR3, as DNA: TGTGCCAGTAGTATGCAGGGCGCAAGAAAACTGTTTTTT. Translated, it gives CASSMQGARKLFF.

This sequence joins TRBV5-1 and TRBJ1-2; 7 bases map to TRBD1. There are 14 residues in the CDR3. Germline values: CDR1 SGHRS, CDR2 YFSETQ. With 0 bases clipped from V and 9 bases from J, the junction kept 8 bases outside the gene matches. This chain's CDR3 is CASSLEGTAISYTF. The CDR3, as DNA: TGCGCCAGCAGCTTGGAAGGGACAGCTATCAGCTACACCTTC.

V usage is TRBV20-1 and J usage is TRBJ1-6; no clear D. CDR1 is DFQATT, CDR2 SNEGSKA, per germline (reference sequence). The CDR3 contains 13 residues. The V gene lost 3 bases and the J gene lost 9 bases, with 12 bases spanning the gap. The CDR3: CSASFAVGSPLHF. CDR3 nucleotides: TGCAGTGCTAGTTTTGCGGTGGGTTCACCCCTCCACTTT.

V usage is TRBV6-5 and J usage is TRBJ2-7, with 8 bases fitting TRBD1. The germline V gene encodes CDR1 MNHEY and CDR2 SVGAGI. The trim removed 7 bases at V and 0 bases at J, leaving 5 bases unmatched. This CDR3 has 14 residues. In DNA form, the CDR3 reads TGTGCCAGCACCCGGACAGGGACCTCCTACGAGCAGTACTTC. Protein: CASTRTGTSYEQYF.

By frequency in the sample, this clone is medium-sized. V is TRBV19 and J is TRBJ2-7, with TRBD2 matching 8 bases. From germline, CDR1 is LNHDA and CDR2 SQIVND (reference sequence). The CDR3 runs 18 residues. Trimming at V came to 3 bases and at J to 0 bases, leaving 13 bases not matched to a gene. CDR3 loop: CASSMRTESGGLSYEQYF. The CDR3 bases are TGTGCCAGTAGTATGCGGACCGAGAGCGGGGGACTCTCCTACGAGCAGTACTTC.

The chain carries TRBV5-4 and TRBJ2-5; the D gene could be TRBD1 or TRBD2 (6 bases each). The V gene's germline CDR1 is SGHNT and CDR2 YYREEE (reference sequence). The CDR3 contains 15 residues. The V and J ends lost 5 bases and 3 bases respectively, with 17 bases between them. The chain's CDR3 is CASSNRAGPKETQYF. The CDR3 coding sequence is TGTGCCAGCAGTAACAGGGCGGGGCCCAAAGAGACCCAGTACTTC.

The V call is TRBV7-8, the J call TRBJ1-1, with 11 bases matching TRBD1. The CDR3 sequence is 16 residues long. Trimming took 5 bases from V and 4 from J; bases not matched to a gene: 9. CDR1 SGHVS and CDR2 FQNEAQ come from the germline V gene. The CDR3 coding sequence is TGTGCCAGCAGCACGGGGACAGGGGGTGCTATCACTGAAGCTTTCTTT. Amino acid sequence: CASSTGTGGAITEAFF.

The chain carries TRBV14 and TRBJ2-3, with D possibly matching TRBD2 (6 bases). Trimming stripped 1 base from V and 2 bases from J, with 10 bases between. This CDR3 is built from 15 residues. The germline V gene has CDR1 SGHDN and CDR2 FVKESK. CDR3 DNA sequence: TGTGCCAGCAGCCAAGGGGGACTCCACACAGATACGCAGTATTTT. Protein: CASSQGGLHTDTQYF.

The CDR3 sequence is CASSQREVKGEAFF. In DNA, the CDR3 is TGCGCCAGCAGTCAACGGGAAGTAAAGGGCGAAGCTTTCTTT. The chain couples TRBV23-1 to TRBJ1-1; no clear D gene. TRBV23-1 is assigned to the ORF class and has an uncertain function. V was trimmed by 2 bases and J by 8 bases, leaving 15 bases between them. The CDR3 extends over 14 amino acids.

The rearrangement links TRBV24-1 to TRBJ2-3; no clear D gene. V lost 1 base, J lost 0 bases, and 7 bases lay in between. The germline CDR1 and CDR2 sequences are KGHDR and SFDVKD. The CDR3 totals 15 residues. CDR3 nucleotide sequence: TGTGCCACCAGTGATTTAACATCTAGCACAGATACGCAGTATTTT. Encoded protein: CATSDLTSSTDTQYF.

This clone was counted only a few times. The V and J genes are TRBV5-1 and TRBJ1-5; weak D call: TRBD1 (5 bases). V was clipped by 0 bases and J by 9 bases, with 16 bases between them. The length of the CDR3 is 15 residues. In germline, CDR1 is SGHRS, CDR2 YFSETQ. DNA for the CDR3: TGCGCCAGCAGCTTGGAAGGAGGGGCTAAGGGGCCCCAGCATTTT. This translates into CASSLEGGAKGPQHF.

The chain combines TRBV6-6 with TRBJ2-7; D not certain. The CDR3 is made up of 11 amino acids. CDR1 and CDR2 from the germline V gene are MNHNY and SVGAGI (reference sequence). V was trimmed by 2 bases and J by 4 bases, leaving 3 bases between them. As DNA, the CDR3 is TGTGCCAGCAGTTACCATTACGAGCAGTACTTC. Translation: CASSYHYEQYF.

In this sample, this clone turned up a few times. Here the CDR3 DNA reads TGTGCCAGCAGCGTAGACGGGGGCCGGCAGCCCCAGCATTTT. Translated, it gives CASSVDGGRQPQHF. J is TRBJ1-5 and V is TRBV9, with D maybe TRBD1 (6 bases). This CDR3 comprises 14 residues. CDR1 SGDLS and CDR2 YYNGEE come from the germline V gene. V dropped 0 bases and J dropped 7 bases, with 11 bases sitting between them.

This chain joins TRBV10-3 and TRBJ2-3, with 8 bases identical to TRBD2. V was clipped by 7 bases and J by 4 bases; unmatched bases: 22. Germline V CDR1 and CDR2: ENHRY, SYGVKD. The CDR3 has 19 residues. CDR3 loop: CAINRVWGLRGGGPDTQYF. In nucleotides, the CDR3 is TGTGCCATCAACCGAGTTTGGGGCCTTCGGGGCGGGGGGCCAGATACGCAGTATTTT.